This T cell receptor beta chain was identified during a study of blood T cell repertoires in COVID-19. V dropped 6 bases and J dropped 5; count of bases not matched to a gene: 8. The CDR3 extends over 15 amino acids. Germline V CDR1 and CDR2: LNHDA, SQIVND (reference sequence). This table comes from immunoSEQ multiplex PCR, and its TCRdb copy is limited to in-frame clones, with some not included. The sample consists of roughly 400,000 clones, approximately 90% of them appearing once. The study drew participants aged about 18 to 90 years from some 25 US areas. The TCR originated in a man aged 30-40 years who had recovered from COVID-19. V is TRBV19 and J is TRBJ2-2; TRBD1 aligns across 8 bases. Sequencing input: PBMCs or T cells enriched from blood (not recorded which). CDR3 in amino acids: CASRPDRGGTGELFF. The DNA for the CDR3 is TGTGCCAGTAGACCTGACAGGGGTGGTACCGGGGAGCTGTTTTTT.